The 18 T cell receptor beta chains presented below share a single source sample, sequenced in a study of T cells in Graves' hyperthyroidism and ophthalmopathy. Researchers took RNA transcripts and amplified the TCR beta CDR3 regions from them. The TCR CDR3 first-round RT-PCR relied on the HTBI primer set. TCRdb fed the multiplex PCR reads into MiXCR, producing one record per CDR3 protein. This table holds about 400,000 distinct CDR3 sequences, around a sixth found once. Sequencing was carried out using blood. These receptors originate from a young woman with Graves' hyperthyroidism.

The V gene is TRBV7-9, the J gene TRBJ1-4, with D maybe TRBD1 (5 bases). The germline CDR1 and CDR2 sequences are SEHNR and FQNEAQ (reference sequence). V lost 5 bases and J lost 8, with 18 bases in between. The CDR3 consists of 15 residues. The CDR3, as DNA: TGTGCCAGCAGCGCTCCGGGCAGGGTGAACGAAAAACTGTTTTTT. It is translated as CASSAPGRVNEKLFF.

The J gene is TRBJ2-7, the V gene TRBV10-3, with D tentatively TRBD1 (5 bases). The V and J ends lost 4 bases and 4 bases respectively, with 17 bases between them. This CDR3 comprises 15 residues. Germline V gene sequence: CDR1 ENHRY, CDR2 SYGVKD. The CDR3 spells CAISVWGSSMYEQYF. The CDR3 DNA reads as TGTGCCATCAGTGTTTGGGGCAGCTCCATGTACGAGCAGTACTTC.

This clonotype was counted many times. The V call is TRBV3-1, the J call TRBJ1-4; 8 bases map to TRBD1. The trim removed 1 base at V and 5 bases at J, leaving 6 bases unmatched. The CDR3 is 16 residues long. The germline V gene encodes CDR1 LGHDT and CDR2 YNNKEL (reference sequence). The CDR3, as DNA: TGTGCCAGCAGCCAAGGATCGTCAGGGGGCAATGAAAAACTGTTTTTT. It codes for CASSQGSSGGNEKLFF.

This clonotype was detected ten times or more. The chain employs TRBV12-3 or TRBV12-4 and TRBJ1-5, with D uncertain. Trimming stripped 3 bases from V and 2 bases from J, with 8 bases between. CDR3 length: 14 residues. CDR3 sequence: CASSFRAGNQPQHF. The CDR3 DNA follows: TGTGCCAGCAGTTTTCGGGCAGGCAATCAGCCCCAGCATTTT.

The chain combines TRBV4-1 with TRBJ1-1; TRBD1 is a possible D gene (5 bases). CDR1 and CDR2 (germline): MGHRA, YSYEKL. The CDR3 contains 14 residues. V was trimmed by 7 bases and J by 6 bases, leaving 18 bases between them. The CDR3 region is CASTPLGGLAEAFF. The CDR3 DNA is TGCGCCAGCACCCCCTTGGGGGGTTTGGCTGAAGCTTTCTTT.

V usage is TRBV24-1 and J usage is TRBJ1-5; 7 nucleotides agree with TRBD1. Germline CDR1 reads KGHDR; CDR2 reads SFDVKD. The CDR3 sequence is 15 residues long. Germline trimming cut 4 bases from V and 2 bases from J; bases unmatched to any gene: 4. CDR3 loop: CATSDHGQGNQPQHF. Here the CDR3 DNA reads TGTGCCACCAGTGACCACGGACAGGGCAATCAGCCCCAGCATTTT.

V is TRBV6-4 and J is TRBJ1-2; D gene unclear. Germline CDR1 reads MRHNA; CDR2 reads SNTAGT. The CDR3 contains 14 residues. Trimming left V 5 bases short and J 1 base short, with 11 bases between. The CDR3 DNA follows: TGTGCCAGCAGTCTCGGCATTTATAACTATGGCTACACCTTC. It is translated as CASSLGIYNYGYTF.

This clonotype was recorded at least ten times. This chain links TRBV5-1 with TRBJ1-4; possibly TRBD1 for D (6 bases). Germline CDR1 reads SGHRS; CDR2 reads YFSETQ. Trimming left V 1 base short and J 7 bases short, with 14 bases between. CDR3 size: 15 residues. The CDR3 is CASSLLGADREKLFF. CDR3 bases: TGCGCCAGCAGCTTGTTGGGGGCTGATCGTGAAAAACTGTTTTTT.

V is TRBV9 and J is TRBJ2-1; no definite D call. Trimming shortened V by 0 bases and J by 2 bases, and 6 bases separated the two germline ends. The CDR3 is made up of 14 amino acids. Germline loops: CDR1 SGDLS, CDR2 YYNGEE. This chain's CDR3 is CASSVGNTYNEQFF. The CDR3 DNA follows: TGTGCCAGCAGCGTAGGAAACACCTACAATGAGCAGTTCTTC.

This clonotype has just a few counts. V is TRBV5-1 and J is TRBJ2-2; 7 bases agree with TRBD1. Looked up from germline, CDR1 is SGHRS and CDR2 is YFSETQ. The V gene end was trimmed by 0 bases and the J gene end by 3 bases; junction bases not matched to a gene: 2. The CDR3 contains 15 residues. As DNA, the CDR3 is TGCGCCAGCAGCTTGGGGGACAGCTACACCGGGGAGCTGTTTTTT. Its translation: CASSLGDSYTGELFF.

This clonotype occurred many times. This sequence joins TRBV2 and TRBJ2-3, with D perhaps assigned TRBD1 or TRBD2 (5 bases each). This CDR3 region has 12 residues. Trimming left V 6 bases short and J 7 bases short, with 11 bases between. CDR1 SNHLY and CDR2 FYNNEI come from the germline V gene. The CDR3 DNA sequence: TGTGCCAGCAGGGGGACCTCAAATACGCAGTATTTT. Translated: CASRGTSNTQYF.

This clonotype was found a few times. The chain is built from TRBV6-1 and TRBJ1-1, with 10 bases lining up with TRBD1. The CDR3 length is 15 residues. CDR1 is MNHNS, CDR2 SASEGT, per germline. J gave up 4 bases and V 7 bases, and 9 bases lay outside the gene matches. As DNA, the CDR3 is TGTGCCAGCATAGGGACAGGGGCTTTGGGCACTGAAGCTTTCTTT. Translated, it gives CASIGTGALGTEAFF.

This clonotype showed up many times. The V call is TRBV11-2, the J call TRBJ1-2; D gene uncertain. There are 13 residues in the CDR3. The V end was cut by 4 bases, the J end by 8 bases, with 14 bases between. Germline V gives CDR1 SGHAT, CDR2 FQNNGV. CDR3 in DNA: TGTGCCAGCAGCTCTACGCGGCTCGGGGGCTACACCTTC. Amino acids: CASSSTRLGGYTF.

This clonotype appeared many times. This chain uses TRBV3-1 with TRBJ2-3; D possibly corresponds to TRBD2 (6 bases). Germline CDR1 reads LGHDT; CDR2 reads YNNKEL (reference sequence). Trimming removed 2 bases at V and 1 base at J, with 13 bases between. The CDR3 is 16 amino acids. In nucleotides, the CDR3 is TGTGCCAGCAGCCAAAGGAGGGCCCCGGGCACAGATACGCAGTATTTT. This sequence encodes CASSQRRAPGTDTQYF.

Notes on this clonotype: This may stem from a read error, because a much larger clone lies one nucleotide away. The gene calls are TRBV5-6 and TRBJ1-5; unclear D gene. The V end lost 6 bases, the J end lost 1 base, and 5 bases lay between the germline ends. Germline V gene sequence: CDR1 SGHDT, CDR2 YYEEEE. The length of the CDR3 is 12 residues. As DNA, the CDR3 is TGTGCCAGCACTATAAGCAATCAGCCCCAGCATTTT. As protein: CASTISNQPQHF.

This clonotype was found many times. V usage is TRBV28 and J usage is TRBJ1-4; D gene ambiguous. Trimming removed 3 bases from V and 8 bases from J, with 16 bases in between. In germline, CDR1 is MDHEN, CDR2 SYDVKM. The CDR3 runs to 15 residues. CDR3 nucleotides: TGTGCCAGCAGTTTTCGGCCCCCTGAGGACGAAAAACTGTTTTTT. Translation: CASSFRPPEDEKLFF.

This clonotype was picked up many times. The rearrangement links TRBV28 to TRBJ2-7; D may be TRBD2 (6 bases). This CDR3 is 16 amino acids long. V lost 4 bases and J lost 6, with 22 bases in between. CDR1 is MDHEN and CDR2 is SYDVKM in the germline V gene. The CDR3 loop is CASSSPRGLVLAEQYF. In DNA, the CDR3 is TGTGCCAGCAGTTCACCCCGGGGACTCGTTCTCGCCGAGCAGTACTTC.

There are many counts of this clonotype. V and J are TRBV4-3 and TRBJ2-1, with D uncertain. In germline, CDR1 is LGHNA, CDR2 YSLEER. This CDR3 is built from 12 residues. V lost 0 bases and J lost 8, with 5 bases in between. The CDR3 spells CASSQDRDEQFF. Here the CDR3 DNA reads TGCGCCAGCAGCCAAGATCGGGATGAGCAGTTCTTC.